These 17 T cell receptor beta chains came from one sample sequenced in a study of CD8 T cells in Susac syndrome. Reverse transcription of roughly 0.5 to 1 ug RNA was performed with random hexamers. TCRdb analysed the immunoSEQ multiplex PCR reads with MiXCR anew, one entry per CDR3 protein. The data contain 150,000 to 200,000 distinct CDR3 sequences, roughly 92% of them singletons. The sequenced material came from CD4+ T cells from PBMCs. The receptor set was obtained from a human donor in good health.

This clonotype has a single count. CDR3 sequence reads: CASSQESGLAGAQETQYF. CDR3 in DNA: TGTGCCAGCAGCCAAGAGTCTGGGCTAGCGGGGGCCCAAGAGACCCAGTACTTC. V is TRBV3-1 and J is TRBJ2-5, with 10 bases identical to TRBD2. The CDR3 runs to 18 residues. Germline V gene lookup returns CDR1 LGHDT and CDR2 YNNKEL (reference sequence). The V gene end was trimmed by 0 bases and the J gene end by 1 base; junction bases not matched to a gene: 8.

This chain uses TRBV3-1 with TRBJ1-2, with 7 nucleotides matching TRBD1. With 3 bases clipped from V and 3 bases from J, the junction kept 4 bases outside the gene matches. The CDR3 is 14 residues long. Germline lookup yields CDR1 LGHDT and CDR2 YNNKEL (reference sequence). The CDR3 protein is CASSHHRGDYGYTF. CDR3 in DNA: TGTGCCAGCAGCCATCACAGGGGCGACTATGGCTACACCTTC. Together with reference TRBV3-1 and TRBJ1-2, the CDR3 gives the full variable domain: DTAVSQTPKYLVTQMGNDKSIKCEQNLGHDTMYWYKQDSKKFLKIMFSYNNKELIINETVPNRFSPKSPDKAHLNLHINSLELGDSAVYFCASSHHRGDYGYTFGSGTRLTVV.

The chain uses TRBV5-1 and TRBJ1-4, with D tentatively TRBD1 (6 bases). Germline V gene lookup returns CDR1 SGHRS and CDR2 YFSETQ. The CDR3 sequence is 16 residues long. Deletions cut 3 bases from V and 7 bases from J, with 19 bases between. The CDR3 nucleotides are TGCGCCAGCAGCTCGGGGGACATTCGGGCCGGTGAAAAACTGTTTTTT. Translation gives CASSSGDIRAGEKLFF.

The CDR3 loop is CASSLARLAGGPEGGRREQFF. The CDR3 DNA sequence: TGTGCCAGCTCGCTCGCTCGACTAGCGGGGGGCCCTGAGGGGGGACGACGGGAGCAGTTCTTC. This chain links TRBV18 with TRBJ2-1, with 13 bases fitting TRBD2. The V segment lost 6 bases and the J segment 10 bases; nucleotides outside the gene matches: 27. Germline-derived CDR1 and CDR2 are KGHSH and LQKENI. The CDR3 length is 21 residues.

This chain connects TRBV7-9 to TRBJ2-7; 7 bases line up with TRBD1. This CDR3 comprises 15 residues. J was trimmed by 1 base and V by 4 bases; bases with no gene match: 7. CDR1 SEHNR and CDR2 FQNEAQ come from the germline V gene (reference sequence). As DNA, the CDR3 is TGTGCCAGCAGCTCCGGACCGACAGGGTCCTACGAGCAGTACTTC. Residues: CASSSGPTGSYEQYF.

In this sample, this clonotype turned up once. The chain uses TRBV7-2 and TRBJ2-7; possible D gene TRBD1, 5 bases. The V gene's germline CDR1 is SGHTA and CDR2 FQGNSA. The CDR3 loop spans 14 amino acids. V shed 7 bases and J shed 6 bases, with 19 bases lying between them. CDR3 region: CASNLGHPVREQYF. The CDR3 DNA reads TGTGCCAGCAACCTAGGACATCCCGTTCGCGAGCAGTACTTC.

The rearrangement links TRBV28 to TRBJ2-7; D is undetermined. V gave up 1 base and J gave up 2 bases, with 9 bases separating them. This CDR3 is built from 14 residues. The V gene's germline CDR1 is MDHEN and CDR2 SYDVKM. CDR3 in DNA: TGTGCCAGCAGTTTATCGGCGGCTCCCTACGAGCAGTACTTC. This encodes CASSLSAAPYEQYF.

The chain recombines TRBV7-2 with TRBJ2-7, with unresolved D. V dropped 3 bases and J dropped 2 bases, with 8 bases sitting between them. CDR1 is SGHTA and CDR2 is FQGNSA in the germline V gene. CDR3 length equals 13 residues. The CDR3 sequence: CASSLGRTYEQYV. DNA of the CDR3: TGTGCCAGCAGCTTGGGTAGAACCTACGAGCAGTACGTC.

Notes on this clonotype: Germline is not matched at one junction end, which may reflect a read error. V gene TRBV5-1 combines with J gene TRBJ2-4; the D is unclear. The CDR3 spans 13 residues. Germline values: CDR1 SGHRS, CDR2 YFSETQ. The CDR3 DNA reads TGCGCCAACAGCCGATCAAGCGATGACATTCAGTACTTC. Translation gives CANSRSSDDIQYF. The full variable domain, in which reference TRBV5-1 and TRBJ2-4 provide the parts outside the CDR3, is KAGVTQTPRYLIKTRGQQVTLSCSPISGHRSVSWYQQTPGQGLQFLFEYFSETQRNKGNFPGRFSGRQFSNSRSEMNVSTLELGDSALYLCANSRSSDDIQYFGAGTRLSVL.

V is TRBV6-2 or TRBV6-3 and J is TRBJ1-5; D remains unclear. The V and J ends lost 6 bases and 6 bases respectively, with 15 bases between them. CDR3 length equals 14 residues. In germline, CDR1 is MNHEY, CDR2 SVGEGT. The chain's CDR3 is CASRFTALGQPQHF. CDR3 DNA: TGTGCCAGCAGATTCACGGCCCTAGGTCAGCCCCAGCATTTT.

The chain combines TRBV25-1 with TRBJ1-3; weak D call: TRBD1 (5 bases). The CDR3 totals 15 residues. V lost 8 bases and J 2 bases, leaving 16 bases between the germline ends. Looked up from germline, CDR1 is MGHDK and CDR2 is SYGVNS. Here the CDR3 reads CASSGTLGAGNTIYF. The CDR3 DNA reads as TGTGCCAGCTCCGGGACCCTGGGCGCTGGAAACACCATATATTTT.

This rearrangement joins TRBV28 to TRBJ1-6, with 9 nucleotides matching TRBD1. V dropped 8 bases and J dropped 10; count of bases not matched to a gene: 9. The CDR3 consists of 14 residues. Looked up from germline, CDR1 is MDHEN and CDR2 is SYDVKM. CDR3 nucleotides: TGTGCCAGCGTGATAGGACAGGGGAACTCACCCCTCCACTTT. This codes for CASVIGQGNSPLHF.

This clonotype was observed once. This chain links TRBV29-1 with TRBJ2-5; 8 bases align to TRBD1. Germline-derived CDR1 and CDR2 are SQVTM and ANQGSEA. This CDR3 is 13 amino acids long. The ends lost 7 bases at V and 5 bases at J; junction bases unmatched: 9. CDR3 in DNA: TGCAGCGCGTCAGGGGGCGGCGTGGAGACCCAGTACTTC. This sequence encodes CSASGGGVETQYF.

The V call is TRBV3-1, the J call TRBJ1-1; D not resolved. The length of the CDR3 is 15 residues. In germline, CDR1 is LGHDT, CDR2 YNNKEL (reference sequence). Trimming cost V 1 base and J 7 bases, with 16 bases left between them. CDR3 amino acids: CASSQGSGFGREAFF. DNA for the CDR3: TGTGCCAGCAGCCAAGGGTCGGGGTTCGGGCGTGAAGCTTTCTTT.

The chain has TRBV28 and TRBJ2-2; D may be TRBD1 or TRBD2 (5 bases each). The CDR3 is 16 amino acids. With 5 bases removed from V and 4 bases from J, the gap between germline ends came to 17 bases. The V gene's germline CDR1 is MDHEN and CDR2 SYDVKM. Here the CDR3 reads CASSPPGTFFTGELFF. Written as DNA, the CDR3 is TGTGCCAGCAGTCCCCCAGGGACCTTCTTCACCGGGGAGCTGTTTTTT.

J is TRBJ2-5 and V is TRBV5-1; possible D gene TRBD2, 5 bases. CDR1 and CDR2 from the germline V gene are SGHRS and YFSETQ. The V gene lost 2 bases and the J gene lost 5 bases, with 13 bases spanning the gap. This CDR3 spans 14 amino acids. The CDR3 sequence is CASSFEGRPETQYF. The CDR3 DNA reads as TGCGCCAGCAGCTTCGAGGGTCGTCCCGAGACCCAGTACTTC.

The chain joins TRBV19 to TRBJ2-5; no firm D call. This CDR3 is built from 12 residues. Trimming cost V 10 bases and J 7 bases, with 16 bases left between them. From germline, CDR1 is LNHDA and CDR2 SQIVND (reference sequence). In DNA form, the CDR3 reads TGTGCCACCGAGCAGCCCCCAGGGACCCAGTACTTC. Encoded protein: CATEQPPGTQYF.